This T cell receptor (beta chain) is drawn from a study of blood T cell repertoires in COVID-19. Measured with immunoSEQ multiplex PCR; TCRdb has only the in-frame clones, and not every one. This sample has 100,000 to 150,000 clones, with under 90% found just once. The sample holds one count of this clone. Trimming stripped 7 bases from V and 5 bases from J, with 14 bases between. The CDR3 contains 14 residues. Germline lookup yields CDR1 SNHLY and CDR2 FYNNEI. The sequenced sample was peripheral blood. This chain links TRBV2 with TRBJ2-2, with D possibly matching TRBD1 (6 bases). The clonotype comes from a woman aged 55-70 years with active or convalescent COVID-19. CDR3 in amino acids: CASNWDKSTGELFF. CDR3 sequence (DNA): TGTGCCAGCAATTGGGACAAATCTACCGGGGAGCTGTTTTTT.